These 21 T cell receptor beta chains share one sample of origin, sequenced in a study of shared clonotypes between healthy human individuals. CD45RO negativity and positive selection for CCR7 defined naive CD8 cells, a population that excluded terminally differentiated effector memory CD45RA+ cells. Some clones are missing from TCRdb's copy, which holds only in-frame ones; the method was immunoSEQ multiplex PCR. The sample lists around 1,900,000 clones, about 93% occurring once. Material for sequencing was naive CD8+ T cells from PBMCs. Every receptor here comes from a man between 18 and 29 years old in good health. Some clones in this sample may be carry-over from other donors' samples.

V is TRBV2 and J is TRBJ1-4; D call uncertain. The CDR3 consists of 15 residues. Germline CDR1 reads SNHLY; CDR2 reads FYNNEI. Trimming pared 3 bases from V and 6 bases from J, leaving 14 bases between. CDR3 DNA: TGTGCCAGCAGTGATCGGGGATCGCCGGATGAAAAACTGTTTTTT. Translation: CASSDRGSPDEKLFF.

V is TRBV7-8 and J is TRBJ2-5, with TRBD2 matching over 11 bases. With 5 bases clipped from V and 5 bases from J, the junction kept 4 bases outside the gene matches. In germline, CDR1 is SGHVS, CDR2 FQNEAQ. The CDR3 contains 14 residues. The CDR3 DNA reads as TGTGCCAGCAGCCCACTAGCGGGAGATGAGACCCAGTACTTC. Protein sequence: CASSPLAGDETQYF.

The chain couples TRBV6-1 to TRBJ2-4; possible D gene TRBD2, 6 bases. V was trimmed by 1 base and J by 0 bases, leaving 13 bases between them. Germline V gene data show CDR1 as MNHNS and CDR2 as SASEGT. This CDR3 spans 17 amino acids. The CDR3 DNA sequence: TGTGCCAGCAGTGAAGGTCGGGGGAATCTAGCCAAAAACATTCAGTACTTC. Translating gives CASSEGRGNLAKNIQYF.

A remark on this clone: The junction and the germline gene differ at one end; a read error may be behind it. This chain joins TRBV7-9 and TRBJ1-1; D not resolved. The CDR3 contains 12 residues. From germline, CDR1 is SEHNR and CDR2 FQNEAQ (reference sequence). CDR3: CASSSLSTTAVF. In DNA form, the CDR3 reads TGTGCCAGCAGCTCCCTTTCAACGACGGCAGTCTTT.

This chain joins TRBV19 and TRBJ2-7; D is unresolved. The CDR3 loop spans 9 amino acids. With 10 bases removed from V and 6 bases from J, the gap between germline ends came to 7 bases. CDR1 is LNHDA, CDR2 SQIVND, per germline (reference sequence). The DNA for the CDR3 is TGTGCCACCTGTACCGAGCAGTACTTC. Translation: CATCTEQYF.

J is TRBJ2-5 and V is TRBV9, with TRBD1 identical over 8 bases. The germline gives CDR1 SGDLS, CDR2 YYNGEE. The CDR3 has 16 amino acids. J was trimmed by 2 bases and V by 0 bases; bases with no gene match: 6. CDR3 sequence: CASSVVSGGPQETQYF. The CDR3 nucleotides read TGTGCCAGCAGCGTAGTTTCAGGGGGCCCGCAAGAGACCCAGTACTTC.

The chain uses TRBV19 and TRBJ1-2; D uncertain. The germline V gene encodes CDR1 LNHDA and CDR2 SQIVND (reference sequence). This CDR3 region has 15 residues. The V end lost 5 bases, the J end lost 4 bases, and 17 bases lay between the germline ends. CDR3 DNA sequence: TGTGCCAGTAGTGATCGAGTTAGGCAAATCTATGGCTACACCTTC. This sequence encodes CASSDRVRQIYGYTF. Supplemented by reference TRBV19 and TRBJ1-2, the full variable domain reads DGGITQSPKYLFRKEGQNVTLSCEQNLNHDAMYWYRQDPGQGLRLIYYSQIVNDFQKGDIAEGYSVSREKKESFPLTVTSAQKNPTAFYLCASSDRVRQIYGYTFGSGTRLTVV.

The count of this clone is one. This chain's CDR3 is CASSYGLGTDEQFF. CDR3 DNA: TGTGCCAGCAGTTACGGACTGGGAACGGATGAGCAGTTCTTC. The chain uses TRBV6-6 and TRBJ2-1; possible D gene TRBD2, 5 bases. The CDR3 sequence is 14 residues long. V lost 2 bases, J lost 8 bases, and 13 bases lay in between. The V gene's germline CDR1 is MNHNY and CDR2 SVGAGI (reference sequence).

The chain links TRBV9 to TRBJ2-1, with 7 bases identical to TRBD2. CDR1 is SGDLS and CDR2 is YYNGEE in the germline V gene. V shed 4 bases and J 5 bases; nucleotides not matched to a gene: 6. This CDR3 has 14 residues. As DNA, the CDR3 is TGTGCCAGCAGCCGCGGGAGCCCCAACAATGAGCAGTTCTTC. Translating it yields CASSRGSPNNEQFF.

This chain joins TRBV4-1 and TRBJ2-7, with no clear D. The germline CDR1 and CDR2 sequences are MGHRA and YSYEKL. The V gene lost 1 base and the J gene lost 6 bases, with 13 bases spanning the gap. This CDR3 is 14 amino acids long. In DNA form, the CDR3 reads TGCGCCAGCAGCCAAGTGGCCCCCACCGGCGAGCAGTACTTC. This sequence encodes CASSQVAPTGEQYF.

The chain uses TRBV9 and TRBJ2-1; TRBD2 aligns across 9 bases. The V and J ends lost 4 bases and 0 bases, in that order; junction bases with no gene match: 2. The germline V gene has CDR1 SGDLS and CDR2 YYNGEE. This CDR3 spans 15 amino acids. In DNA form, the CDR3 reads TGTGCCAGCAGCCCTAGCGGGGCCTCCTACAATGAGCAGTTCTTC. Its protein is CASSPSGASYNEQFF.

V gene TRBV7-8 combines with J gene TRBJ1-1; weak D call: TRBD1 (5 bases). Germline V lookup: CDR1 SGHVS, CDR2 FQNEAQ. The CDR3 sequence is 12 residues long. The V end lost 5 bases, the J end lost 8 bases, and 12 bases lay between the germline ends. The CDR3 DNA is TGTGCCAGCAGCCTATCCTCAGGGGAAGCTTTCTTT. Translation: CASSLSSGEAFF. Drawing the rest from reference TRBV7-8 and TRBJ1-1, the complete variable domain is GAGVSQSPRYKVAKRGQDVALRCDPISGHVSLFWYQQALGQGPEFLTYFQNEAQLDKSGLPSDRFFAERPEGSVSTLKIQRTQQEDSAVYLCASSLSSGEAFFGQGTRLTVV.

This CDR3 reads CASRSPGGEMGKNIQYF. The CDR3 coding sequence is TGTGCCAGCAGGAGCCCGGGGGGGGAGATGGGCAAAAACATTCAGTACTTC. The rearrangement joins TRBV27 to TRBJ2-4; 8 bases map to TRBD2. V was clipped by 6 bases and J by 3 bases; unmatched bases: 13. The CDR3 length is 17 residues. Germline CDR1 MNHEY, CDR2 SMNVEV (reference sequence).

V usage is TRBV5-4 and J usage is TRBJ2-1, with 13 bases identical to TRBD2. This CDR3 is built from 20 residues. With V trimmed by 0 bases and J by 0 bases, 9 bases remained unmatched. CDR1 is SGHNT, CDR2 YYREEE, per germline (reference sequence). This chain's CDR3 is CASSLDLGLAGESSYNEQFF. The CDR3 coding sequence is TGTGCCAGCAGCTTGGATCTCGGACTAGCGGGAGAGAGCTCCTACAATGAGCAGTTCTTC.

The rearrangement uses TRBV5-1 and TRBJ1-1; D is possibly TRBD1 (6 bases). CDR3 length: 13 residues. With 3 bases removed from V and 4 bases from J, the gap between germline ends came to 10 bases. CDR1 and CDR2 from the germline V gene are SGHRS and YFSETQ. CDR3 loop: CASSSQGSTEAFF. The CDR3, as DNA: TGCGCCAGCAGCTCGCAGGGGTCCACTGAAGCTTTCTTT.

The CDR3 reads CSFVGGRVTEAFF. The CDR3 bases are TGCAGCTTCGTAGGGGGCAGGGTCACTGAAGCTTTCTTT. The V and J genes are TRBV29-1 and TRBJ1-1, with 7 bases lining up with TRBD1. Germline V gives CDR1 SQVTM, CDR2 ANQGSEA. The ends lost 8 bases at V and 4 bases at J; junction bases unmatched: 10. The CDR3 has 13 residues.

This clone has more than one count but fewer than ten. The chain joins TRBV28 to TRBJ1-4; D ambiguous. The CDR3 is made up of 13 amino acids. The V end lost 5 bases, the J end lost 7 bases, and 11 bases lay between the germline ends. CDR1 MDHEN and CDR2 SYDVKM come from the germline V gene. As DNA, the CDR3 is TGTGCCAGCAGTGCGAATTGGGCTGAAAAACTGTTTTTT. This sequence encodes CASSANWAEKLFF.

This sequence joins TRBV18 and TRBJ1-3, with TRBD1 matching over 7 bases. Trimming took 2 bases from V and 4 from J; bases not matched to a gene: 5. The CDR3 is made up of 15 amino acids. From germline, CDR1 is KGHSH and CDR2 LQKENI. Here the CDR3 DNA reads TGTGCCAGCTCACCAAACAGGGGTTCCGGAAACACCATATATTTT. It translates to CASSPNRGSGNTIYF.

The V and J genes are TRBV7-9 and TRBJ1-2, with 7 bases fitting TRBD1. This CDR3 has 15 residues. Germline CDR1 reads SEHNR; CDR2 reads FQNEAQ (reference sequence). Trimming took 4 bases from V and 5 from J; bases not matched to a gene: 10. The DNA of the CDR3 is TGTGCCAGCAGCTCGGCCCCGGACAGGAGTTATGGCTACACCTTC. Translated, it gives CASSSAPDRSYGYTF.

As DNA, the CDR3 is TGTGCCAGCAGTTTACCAGCGTGGGGAAGCTCCTACGAGCAGTACTTC. It codes for CASSLPAWGSSYEQYF. This chain joins TRBV28 and TRBJ2-7; no reliable D call. This CDR3 region has 16 residues. Germline V gene data show CDR1 as MDHEN and CDR2 as SYDVKM. Trimming took 2 bases from V and 0 from J, leaving 14 bases between them.

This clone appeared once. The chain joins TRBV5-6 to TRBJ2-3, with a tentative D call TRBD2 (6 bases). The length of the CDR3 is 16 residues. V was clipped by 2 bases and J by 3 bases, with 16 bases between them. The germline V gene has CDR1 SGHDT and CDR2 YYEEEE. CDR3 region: CASSFGPGADTDTQYF. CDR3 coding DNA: TGTGCCAGCAGCTTCGGCCCGGGAGCGGATACAGATACGCAGTATTTT.